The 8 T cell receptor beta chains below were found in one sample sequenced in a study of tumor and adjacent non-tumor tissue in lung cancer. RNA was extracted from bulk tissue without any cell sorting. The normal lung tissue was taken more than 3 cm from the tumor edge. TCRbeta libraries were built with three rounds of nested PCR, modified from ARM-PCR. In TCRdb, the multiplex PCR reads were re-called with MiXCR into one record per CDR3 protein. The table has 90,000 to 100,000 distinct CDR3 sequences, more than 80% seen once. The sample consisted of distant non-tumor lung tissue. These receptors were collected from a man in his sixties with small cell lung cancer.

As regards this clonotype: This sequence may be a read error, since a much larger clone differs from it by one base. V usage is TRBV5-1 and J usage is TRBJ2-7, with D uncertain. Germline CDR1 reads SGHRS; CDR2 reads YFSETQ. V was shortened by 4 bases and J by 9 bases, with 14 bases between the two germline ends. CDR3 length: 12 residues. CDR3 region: CASSLGQTMQYF. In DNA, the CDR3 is TGCGCCAGCAGCCTCGGGCAGACGATGCAGTACTTC. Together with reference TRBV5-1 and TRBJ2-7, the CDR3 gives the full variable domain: KAGVTQTPRYLIKTRGQQVTLSCSPISGHRSVSWYQQTPGQGLQFLFEYFSETQRNKGNFPGRFSGRQFSNSRSEMNVSTLELGDSALYLCASSLGQTMQYFGPGTRLTVT.

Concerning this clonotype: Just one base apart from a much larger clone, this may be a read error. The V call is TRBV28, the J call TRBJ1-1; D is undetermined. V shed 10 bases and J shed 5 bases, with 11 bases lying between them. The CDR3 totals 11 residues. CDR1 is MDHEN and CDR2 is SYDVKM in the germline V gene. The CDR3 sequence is CATNRWTEAFF. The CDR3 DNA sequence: TGTGCCACCAATCGTTGGACTGAAGCTTTCTTT.

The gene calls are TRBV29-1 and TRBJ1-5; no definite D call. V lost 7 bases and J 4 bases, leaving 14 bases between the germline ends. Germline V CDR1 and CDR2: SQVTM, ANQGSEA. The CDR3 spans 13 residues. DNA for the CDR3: TGCAGCGCGAGGGTAGGCATTAATCAGCCCCAGCATTTT. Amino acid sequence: CSARVGINQPQHF. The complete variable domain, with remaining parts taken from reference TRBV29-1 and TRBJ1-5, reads SAVISQKPSRDICQRGTSLTIQCQVDSQVTMMFWYRQQPGQSLTLIATANQGSEATYESGFVIDKFPISRPNLTFSTLTVSNMSPEDSSIYLCSARVGINQPQHFGDGTRLSIL.

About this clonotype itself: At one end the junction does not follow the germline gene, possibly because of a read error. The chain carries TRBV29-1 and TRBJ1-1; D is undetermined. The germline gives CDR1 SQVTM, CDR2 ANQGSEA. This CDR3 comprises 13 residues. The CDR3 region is CSVSTPMNTEAIF. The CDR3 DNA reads TGCAGCGTCTCGACACCCATGAACACTGAAGCTATCTTT.

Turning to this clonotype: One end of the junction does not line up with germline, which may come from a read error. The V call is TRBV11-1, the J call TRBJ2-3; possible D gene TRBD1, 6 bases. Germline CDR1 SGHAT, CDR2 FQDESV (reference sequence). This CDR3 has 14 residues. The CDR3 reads CTSNSTQGIDTQYF. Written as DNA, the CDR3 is TGTACCAGCAACTCAACCCAGGGGATAGATACGCAGTATTTT. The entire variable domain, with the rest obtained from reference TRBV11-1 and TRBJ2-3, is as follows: EAEVAQSPRYKITEKSQAVAFWCDPISGHATLYWYRQILGQGPELLVQFQDESVVDDSQLPKDRFSAERLKGVDSTLKIQPAELGDSAMYLCTSNSTQGIDTQYFGPGTRLTVL.

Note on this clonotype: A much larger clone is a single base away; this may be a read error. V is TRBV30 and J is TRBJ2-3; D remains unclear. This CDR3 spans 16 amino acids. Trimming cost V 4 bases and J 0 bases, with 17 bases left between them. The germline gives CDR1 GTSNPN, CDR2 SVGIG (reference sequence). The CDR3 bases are TGTGCCTGGACCCGTACGTGGGGAACTAGCACAGATACGCAGTATTTT. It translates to CAWTRTWGTSTDTQYF.

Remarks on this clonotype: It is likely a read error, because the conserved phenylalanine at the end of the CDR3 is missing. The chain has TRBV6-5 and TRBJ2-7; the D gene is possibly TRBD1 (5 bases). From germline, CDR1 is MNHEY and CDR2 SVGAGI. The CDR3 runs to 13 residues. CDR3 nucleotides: TGTGCTAGCAGTCCGACAGAAAATTACGAGCAGTACTCC. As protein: CASSPTENYEQYS.

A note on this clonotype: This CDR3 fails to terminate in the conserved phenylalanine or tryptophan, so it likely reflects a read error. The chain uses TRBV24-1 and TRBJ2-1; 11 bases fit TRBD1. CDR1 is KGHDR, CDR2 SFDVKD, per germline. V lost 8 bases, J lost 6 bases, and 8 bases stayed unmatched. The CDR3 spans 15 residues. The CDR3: CATNDPGQGVNEQFL. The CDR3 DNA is TGTGCCACCAATGACCCGGGACAGGGGGTCAATGAGCAGTTCTTA.